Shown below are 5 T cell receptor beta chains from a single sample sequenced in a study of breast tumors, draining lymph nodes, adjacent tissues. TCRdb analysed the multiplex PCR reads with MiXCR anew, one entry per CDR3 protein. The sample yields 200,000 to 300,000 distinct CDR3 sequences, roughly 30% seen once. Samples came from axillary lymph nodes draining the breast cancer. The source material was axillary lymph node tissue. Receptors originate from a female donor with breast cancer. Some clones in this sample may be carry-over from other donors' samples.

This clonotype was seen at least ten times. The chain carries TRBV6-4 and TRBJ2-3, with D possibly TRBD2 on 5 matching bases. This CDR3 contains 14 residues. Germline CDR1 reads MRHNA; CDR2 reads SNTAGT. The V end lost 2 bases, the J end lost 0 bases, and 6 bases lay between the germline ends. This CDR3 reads CASSDEGSTDTQYF. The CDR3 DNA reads TGTGCCAGCAGTGACGAGGGCAGCACAGATACGCAGTATTTT.

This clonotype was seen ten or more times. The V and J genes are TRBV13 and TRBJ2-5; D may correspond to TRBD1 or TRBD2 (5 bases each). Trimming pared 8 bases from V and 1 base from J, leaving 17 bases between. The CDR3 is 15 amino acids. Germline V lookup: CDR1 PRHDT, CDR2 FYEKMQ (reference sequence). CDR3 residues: CASLERGVGQETQYF. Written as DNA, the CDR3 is TGTGCCAGCCTCGAGAGGGGAGTTGGCCAAGAGACCCAGTACTTC.

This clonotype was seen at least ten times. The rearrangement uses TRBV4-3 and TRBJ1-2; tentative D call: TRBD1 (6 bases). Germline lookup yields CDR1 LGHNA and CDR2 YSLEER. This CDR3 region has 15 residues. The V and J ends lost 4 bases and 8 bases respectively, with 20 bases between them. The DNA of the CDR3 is TGCGCCAGCAGCCGGAACGACGGGGGCGACCGGGGCTACACCTTC. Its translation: CASSRNDGGDRGYTF.

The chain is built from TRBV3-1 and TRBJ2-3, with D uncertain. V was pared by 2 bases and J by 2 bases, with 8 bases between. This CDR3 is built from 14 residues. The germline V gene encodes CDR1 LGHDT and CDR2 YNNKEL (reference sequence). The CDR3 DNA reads TGTGCCAGCAGCCAACAACTAACCACAGATACGCAGTATTTT. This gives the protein CASSQQLTTDTQYF.

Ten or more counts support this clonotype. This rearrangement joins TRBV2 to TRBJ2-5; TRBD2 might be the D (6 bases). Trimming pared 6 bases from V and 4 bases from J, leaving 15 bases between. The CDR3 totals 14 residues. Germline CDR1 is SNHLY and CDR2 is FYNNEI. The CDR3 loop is CASSSGSNPETQYF. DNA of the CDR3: TGTGCCAGCAGCTCCGGGAGCAATCCAGAGACCCAGTACTTC.